These 6 T cell receptor beta chains came from one sample sequenced in a study of blood T cell repertoires in COVID-19. This table comes from immunoSEQ multiplex PCR, and its TCRdb copy is limited to in-frame clones, with some not included. Counted here are 270,000 or so clones, around 90% occurring once; the ten biggest clones make up 2.5% to 3%. Sequencing was performed on PBMCs or T cells enriched from blood (not recorded which). These receptors originate from a man in his forties who had been exposed to COVID-19.

The V gene is TRBV3-1 (or the pseudogene TRBV3-2), the J gene TRBJ2-6, with 12 positions matching TRBD1. Trimming cost V 1 base and J 8 bases; bases outside gene matches: 15. CDR1 LGHDT and CDR2 YNNKEL come from the germline V gene (reference sequence). This CDR3 has 20 residues. Here the CDR3 DNA reads TGTGCCAGCAGCCAAGGGGTATCCGGGACAGGGGGCGTCTTGTCCAACGTCCTGACTTTC. This codes for CASSQGVSGTGGVLSNVLTF.

The rearrangement uses TRBV2 and TRBJ2-1; 8 nucleotides agree with TRBD2. The CDR3 totals 15 residues. The V gene's germline CDR1 is SNHLY and CDR2 FYNNEI. The ends lost 8 bases at V and 4 bases at J; junction bases unmatched: 10. The CDR3 nucleotides are TGTGCCAGCGTTTCCGGGAGGGCGGGGTACAATGAGCAGTTCTTC. This translates into CASVSGRAGYNEQFF.

The V and J genes are TRBV28 and TRBJ2-7, with D tentatively TRBD1 (6 bases). The germline V and J ends were trimmed by 11 bases and 0 bases, with 11 bases remaining between them. CDR1 and CDR2 (germline): MDHEN, SYDVKM. The CDR3 sequence is 12 residues long. This chain's CDR3 is CASRTDSYEQYF. The CDR3 bases are TGTGCCTCGAGGACAGACTCCTACGAGCAGTACTTC.

This clone was counted a single time. The rearrangement joins TRBV30 to TRBJ2-1; 7 bases fit TRBD1. V dropped 1 base and J dropped 5; count of bases not matched to a gene: 5. The CDR3 has 14 amino acids. Germline CDR1 and CDR2: GTSNPN and SVGIG (reference sequence). As DNA, the CDR3 is TGTGCCTGGAGTGGCCCAACAGGGGACAATGAGCAGTTCTTC. Its translation: CAWSGPTGDNEQFF.

The rearrangement uses TRBV6-2 or TRBV6-3 and TRBJ2-7; D may be TRBD2 (6 bases). CDR1 and CDR2 from the germline V gene are MNHEY and SVGEGT. V shed 6 bases and J shed 2 bases, with 17 bases lying between them. There are 15 residues in the CDR3. CDR3 loop: CASSGLGGSTYEQYF. CDR3 DNA: TGTGCCAGCAGCGGTTTAGGAGGGAGTACCTACGAGCAGTACTTC.

This chain uses TRBV11-2 with TRBJ2-4, with TRBD2 identical over 7 bases. Germline V gives CDR1 SGHAT, CDR2 FQNNGV. The V segment lost 1 base and the J segment 7 bases; nucleotides outside the gene matches: 7. The CDR3 consists of 15 residues. The CDR3 DNA reads as TGTGCCAGCAGCTTAGCATGGACTAGACGGAACATTCAGTACTTC. Its translation: CASSLAWTRRNIQYF.